A selection of T cell receptor beta chains follows, all from one sample in a study of blood T cell repertoires in COVID-19. Some clones are missing from TCRdb's copy, which holds only in-frame ones; the method was immunoSEQ multiplex PCR. The sample holds some 250,000 clones, over 80% seen once. The source material was peripheral blood. The origin of the receptors is a man aged 30 to 45 who had recovered from COVID-19. Each CDR3 is given with its conserved first and last residue. D genes are given only for firm matches. Expanded clones get a size class; other rows say once, few or many, or leave the size out.

V: TRBV28; J: TRBJ1-1; size: NA; D: NA; DNA: TGTGCCAGCAGCTCAACAGCGAACACTGAAGCTTTCTTT; CDR3: CASSSTANTEAFF
V: TRBV5-8; J: TRBJ1-4; size: NA; D: TRBD1; DNA: TGTGCCAGCAGCTTCAAGGGGGCGCGGGAAAAACTGTTTTTT; CDR3: CASSFKGAREKLFF
V: TRBV4-1; J: TRBJ1-4; size: NA; D: TRBD1; DNA: TGCGCCAGCAGCCAAGGGACAGGTTTCGCGGGTACTAATGAAAAACTGTTTTTT; CDR3: CASSQGTGFAGTNEKLFF
V: TRBV5-8; J: TRBJ2-1; size: NA; D: NA; DNA: TGTGCCAGCAGCTTGATGCACACAGAGCAGTTCTTC; CDR3: CASSLMHTEQFF
V: TRBV6-5; J: TRBJ2-1; size: NA; D: TRBD2; DNA: TGTGCCAGCGGTCTGCGCGGGGGTACCAATGAGCAGTTCTTC; CDR3: CASGLRGGTNEQFF
V: TRBV3-1/TRBV3-2; J: TRBJ1-5; size: NA; D: NA; DNA: TGTGCCAGCAGCCAAGATCGGTTCCGGGGGAGCAATCAGCCCCAGCATTTT; CDR3: CASSQDRFRGSNQPQHF
V: TRBV11-2; J: TRBJ1-3; size: NA; D: NA; DNA: TGTGCCAGCACCCCTTTGCTTTGGCTAGACTCTGGAAACACCATATATTTT; CDR3: CASTPLLWLDSGNTIYF
V: TRBV4-2; J: TRBJ2-2; size: once; D: NA; DNA: TGTGCCAGCAGCCAAGGACTAGACACCGGGGAGCTGTTTTTT; CDR3: CASSQGLDTGELFF
V: TRBV6-5; J: TRBJ1-2; size: NA; D: TRBD1; DNA: TGTGCCAGCAGCGGGACAGGGACGAACTATGGCTACACCTTC; CDR3: CASSGTGTNYGYTF
V: TRBV2; J: TRBJ2-5; size: NA; D: TRBD2; DNA: TGTGCCAGCAGCCCGGGGGGGCCGCTCGTGGAGACCCAGTACTTC; CDR3: CASSPGGPLVETQYF
V: TRBV12-3/TRBV12-4; J: TRBJ2-1; size: NA; D: TRBD2; DNA: TGTGCCAGCAGTTTCGGGAGGGAACAGTTCTTC; CDR3: CASSFGREQFF
V: TRBV9; J: TRBJ2-3; size: once; D: TRBD2; DNA: TGTGCCAGCAGCCTCGATATCAGTAGCGGGGTCGCAGATACGCAGTATTTT; CDR3: CASSLDISSGVADTQYF
V: TRBV27; J: TRBJ2-3; size: NA; D: NA; DNA: TGTGCCAGCAGTTTACCAGGGGACGGGTCAGATACGCAGTATTTT; CDR3: CASSLPGDGSDTQYF
V: TRBV4-2; J: TRBJ2-1; size: few; D: NA; DNA: TGTGCCAGCAGCCAAGGGACTGGATCCTTCAATGAGCAGTTCTTC; CDR3: CASSQGTGSFNEQFF
V: TRBV11-1; J: TRBJ1-2; size: NA; D: NA; DNA: TGTGCCAGCAGCTTATCTTTGGGGGCAAACTATGGCTACACCTTC; CDR3: CASSLSLGANYGYTF
V: TRBV28; J: TRBJ1-2; size: NA; D: NA; DNA: TGTGCCAGCAGTTATGTACACCTTAACTATGGCTACACCTTC; CDR3: CASSYVHLNYGYTF
V: TRBV7-8; J: TRBJ2-5; size: NA; D: TRBD1; DNA: TGTGCCAGCAGCTCGACAGGGGTTCCAGAGACCCAGTACTTC; CDR3: CASSSTGVPETQYF
V: TRBV6-5; J: TRBJ1-1; size: few; D: TRBD1; DNA: TGTGCCAGCAGCCCGACAGGGATGGGTACTGAAGCTTTCTTT; CDR3: CASSPTGMGTEAFF
V: TRBV11-2; J: TRBJ1-5; size: NA; D: NA; DNA: TGTGCCAGCAGCTTGGGTATAGCGGGTCAGCCCCAGCATTTT; CDR3: CASSLGIAGQPQHF
V: TRBV5-4; J: TRBJ2-1; size: NA; D: TRBD1; DNA: TGTGCCAGCAGCTTTACAGGGGGCATCTACAATGAGCAGTTCTTC; CDR3: CASSFTGGIYNEQFF
V: TRBV3-1/TRBV3-2; J: TRBJ1-5; size: NA; D: NA; DNA: TGTGCCAGCAGCCAAGGGGAGGGCGAAGGCAATCAGCCCCAGCATTTT; CDR3: CASSQGEGEGNQPQHF
V: TRBV6-5; J: TRBJ2-2; size: NA; D: NA; DNA: TGTGCCAGTGCCCCCACGGCGAACACCGGGGAGCTGTTTTTT; CDR3: CASAPTANTGELFF
V: TRBV5-1; J: TRBJ1-4; size: NA; D: NA; DNA: TGCGCCAGCAGCGACGACCCAGCAAGGAGTGAAAAACTGTTTTTT; CDR3: CASSDDPARSEKLFF
V: TRBV19; J: TRBJ1-2; size: once; D: NA; DNA: TGTGCCAGTCGGCACCGGGACTACGAGGGCTACACCTTC; CDR3: CASRHRDYEGYTF
V: TRBV4-1; J: TRBJ1-6; size: NA; D: TRBD1; DNA: TGCGCCAGCAGCCAAGAAGGGACAGTAAATTCACCCCTCCACTTT; CDR3: CASSQEGTVNSPLHF
V: TRBV6-5; J: TRBJ1-3; size: NA; D: NA; DNA: TGTGCCAGCAGCCGACAGGACTCTGGAAACACCATATATTTT; CDR3: CASSRQDSGNTIYF
V: TRBV15; J: TRBJ2-2; size: NA; D: TRBD1; DNA: TGTGCCACTCTACCAGGGACAGGGGTCCGCAGGGGGGAGCTGTTTTTT; CDR3: CATLPGTGVRRGELFF
V: TRBV13; J: TRBJ2-3; size: NA; D: TRBD2; DNA: TGTGCCAGCAGCTTAGCGGGGGGTAACACAGATACGCAGTATTTT; CDR3: CASSLAGGNTDTQYF
V: TRBV4-1; J: TRBJ2-1; size: NA; D: TRBD2; DNA: TGCGCCAGCAGCCTACGGGCGGGAGATTCCTACAATGAGCAGTTCTTC; CDR3: CASSLRAGDSYNEQFF
V: TRBV2; J: TRBJ2-1; size: NA; D: TRBD2; DNA: TGTGCCAGCAGTGAACTATACTGGACTAGCGGGCGGAGGGACGACAATGAGCAGTTCTTC; CDR3: CASSELYWTSGRRDDNEQFF
V: TRBV5-1; J: TRBJ2-5; size: once; D: NA; DNA: TGCGCCAGCAGCTTCTCCGGGGGAGAGACCCAGTACTTC; CDR3: CASSFSGGETQYF
V: TRBV19; J: TRBJ1-1; size: NA; D: NA; DNA: TGTGCCAGTAGTACAGGACTAAACACTGAAGCTTTCTTT; CDR3: CASSTGLNTEAFF